These 13 T cell receptor beta chains were sequenced from one sample in a study of STAT3 mutations in large granular lymphocyte leukemia. The antigens these receptors bind are not known. Sequencing used immunoSEQ multiplex PCR; TCRdb keeps in-frame clones, though not all of them. The sample holds several thousand clones; around nine tenths are singletons and the top ten take 81%. Study observations and caveats: At least one immunodominant TCR beta clonotype appeared in every T-cell large granular lymphocyte leukemia patient.

Sequences were obtained from peripheral blood mononuclear cells. The receptors come from an elderly man with T-cell large granular lymphocyte leukemia. Some clones in this sample may be carry-over from other donors' samples.

The chain joins TRBV18 to TRBJ1-1; tentatively, D is TRBD1 (5 bases). Deletions cut 3 bases from V and 1 base from J, with 18 bases between. Germline CDR1 KGHSH, CDR2 LQKENI. CDR3 length: 17 residues. Here the CDR3 DNA reads TGTGCCAGCTCACCCGTAACCGGAGGGGCCTCGAACACTGAAGCTTTCTTT. It yields the protein CASSPVTGGASNTEAFF. Variable domain in full (rest from reference TRBV18 and TRBJ1-1): NAGVMQNPRHLVRRRGQEARLRCSPMKGHSHVYWYRQLPEEGLKFMVYLQKENIIDESGMPKERFSAEFPKEGPSILRIQQVVRGDSAAYFCASSPVTGGASNTEAFFGQGTRLTVV.

The chain joins TRBV6-5 to TRBJ1-5, with D unresolved. CDR1 and CDR2 (germline): MNHEY, SVGAGI. V lost 7 bases to trimming and J lost 6 bases, with 10 bases between them. This CDR3 comprises 12 residues. CDR3 sequence (DNA): TGTGCCAGCAACGACCGAGGTCAGCCCCAGCATTTT. Protein sequence: CASNDRGQPQHF.

The V call is TRBV4-3, the J call TRBJ2-3, with TRBD1 matching over 8 bases. Germline CDR1 LGHNA, CDR2 YSLEER. The CDR3 runs 15 residues. Trimming at V came to 1 base and at J to 0 bases, leaving 0 bases not matched to a gene. The CDR3: CASSQGQGSTDTQYF. CDR3 DNA sequence: TGCGCCAGCAGCCAAGGACAGGGGAGCACAGATACGCAGTATTTT.

The chain uses TRBV13 and TRBJ2-6; no reliable D call. This CDR3 is 15 amino acids long. Looked up from germline, CDR1 is PRHDT and CDR2 is FYEKMQ (reference sequence). Trimming took 0 bases from V and 2 from J, leaving 5 bases between them. CDR3 region: CASSLGGPGANVLTF. CDR3 bases: TGTGCCAGCAGCTTAGGGGGCCCTGGGGCCAACGTCCTGACTTTC. Variable domain in full (rest from reference TRBV13 and TRBJ2-6): AAGVIQSPRHLIKEKRETATLKCYPIPRHDTVYWYQQGPGQDPQFLISFYEKMQSDKGSIPDRFSAQQFSDYHSELNMSSLELGDSALYFCASSLGGPGANVLTFGAGSRLTVL.

A few counts support this clone. This chain joins TRBV19 and TRBJ1-2; no clear D gene. The germline V gene has CDR1 LNHDA and CDR2 SQIVND (reference sequence). The ends were cut back, 4 bases at V and 4 bases at J, with 7 bases in the middle. The CDR3 runs 12 residues. CDR3 in amino acids: CASSTDVYGYTF. Here the CDR3 DNA reads TGTGCCAGTAGTACGGACGTCTATGGCTACACCTTC.

The chain uses TRBV21-1 and TRBJ2-3. TRBV21-1 is flagged as a pseudogene. The CDR3 consists of 16 residues. The chain's CDR3 is CASSNVGSTGTDTQYF. CDR3 nucleotides: TGTGCCAGCAGCAATGTTGGGTCGACCGGCACAGATACGCAGTATTTT.

The rearrangement uses TRBV5-1 and TRBJ2-2; tentatively, D is TRBD2 (5 bases). Germline values: CDR1 SGHRS, CDR2 YFSETQ. With 0 bases removed from V and 0 bases from J, the gap between germline ends came to 6 bases. The CDR3 spans 15 residues. CDR3 nucleotide sequence: TGCGCCAGCAGCTTGGGGACTCCGAACACCGGGGAGCTGTTTTTT. Residues: CASSLGTPNTGELFF.

V usage is TRBV19 and J usage is TRBJ1-2, with D maybe TRBD1 (6 bases). CDR1 and CDR2 from the germline V gene are LNHDA and SQIVND (reference sequence). The CDR3 totals 11 residues. V dropped 9 bases and J dropped 8 bases, with 13 bases sitting between them. CDR3 nucleotide sequence: TGTGCCAGCAGGGGATCGGGGGGCTACACCTTC. Its protein product is CASRGSGGYTF.

The gene calls are TRBV5-5 and TRBJ2-7, with unresolved D. V lost 4 bases and J lost 4, with 6 bases in between. There are 11 residues in the CDR3. Germline V gene data show CDR1 as SGHKS and CDR2 as YYEKEE (reference sequence). As DNA, the CDR3 is TGTGCCAGCAGCGGCAGATACGAGCAGTACTTC. Translating it yields CASSGRYEQYF.

The table lists this clone with a count of one. The V gene is TRBV7-8, the J gene TRBJ1-5; D remains ambiguous. V lost 4 bases, J lost 1 base, and 14 bases lay in between. This CDR3 has 16 residues. Germline V gives CDR1 SGHVS, CDR2 FQNEAQ. CDR3: CASSSGSGGSNQPQHF. The CDR3 nucleotides are TGTGCCAGCAGCTCAGGTAGTGGAGGGAGCAATCAGCCCCAGCATTTT.

This clone was detected only a few times. The chain combines TRBV7-9 with TRBJ1-6, with D possibly TRBD1 on 6 matching bases. This CDR3 spans 15 amino acids. The V end was cut by 5 bases, the J end by 6 bases, with 14 bases between. CDR1 is SEHNR and CDR2 is FQNEAQ in the germline V gene (reference sequence). The DNA for the CDR3 is TGTGCCAGCAGCCCGCTAGGCAGGGGTAATTCACCCCTCCACTTT. It codes for CASSPLGRGNSPLHF.

The chain links TRBV19 to TRBJ1-2; TRBD1 matches at 7 bases. The CDR3 is made up of 12 amino acids. CDR1 and CDR2 from the germline V gene are LNHDA and SQIVND (reference sequence). V lost 11 bases, J lost 4 bases, and 7 bases stayed unmatched. CDR3 sequence (DNA): TGTGCCTCAAAGACAGGGATCTATGGCTACACCTTC. It encodes CASKTGIYGYTF.

The chain employs TRBV18 and TRBJ1-3; 9 nucleotides align to TRBD1. Trimming at V came to 6 bases and at J to 4 bases, leaving 7 bases not matched to a gene. Looked up from germline, CDR1 is KGHSH and CDR2 is LQKENI. The CDR3 contains 15 residues. The CDR3 loop is CASSGTGSFGNTIYF. In nucleotides, the CDR3 is TGTGCCAGCTCCGGGACAGGGTCATTCGGAAACACCATATATTTT.